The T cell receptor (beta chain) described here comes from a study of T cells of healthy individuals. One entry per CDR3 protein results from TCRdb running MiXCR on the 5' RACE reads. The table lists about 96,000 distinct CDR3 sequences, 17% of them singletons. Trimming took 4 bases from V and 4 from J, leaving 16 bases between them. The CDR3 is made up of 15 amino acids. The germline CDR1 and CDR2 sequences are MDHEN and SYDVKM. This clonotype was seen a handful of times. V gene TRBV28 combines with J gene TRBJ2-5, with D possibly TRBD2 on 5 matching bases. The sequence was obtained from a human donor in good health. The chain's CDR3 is CASSSQTAEVETQYF. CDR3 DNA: TGTGCCAGCAGTTCCCAGACGGCGGAGGTAGAGACCCAGTACTTC.